This T cell receptor beta chain originates from a study of blood T cell repertoires in COVID-19. On the study more broadly: The United States, Italy and Spain were the sources of the acute and convalescent COVID-19 samples. Sources were T cells, B-cell-depleted T cells, or PBMCs; the material itself was cDNA or gDNA.

Deletions cut 4 bases from V and 4 bases from J, with 18 bases between. This CDR3 contains 16 residues. CDR1 and CDR2 from the germline V gene are SGHNT and YYREEE (reference sequence). Authors' processing steps: From reference gene primer amplification, estimates of nucleated cell counts were derived. Clones were read by immunoSEQ multiplex PCR, and TCRdb kept only the in-frame ones, dropping some. The D gene and trimming were derived from the DNA, and the V and J assignments and clone size from that table. This sample carries about 200,000 clones, approximately 79% of them seen once, and the ten largest clones take about 5%.

The J gene is TRBJ2-1, the V gene TRBV5-4; D may be TRBD2 (6 bases). The sample was PBMCs or T cells enriched from blood (not recorded which). The source is a woman aged 55 to 70 with acute COVID-19. Here the CDR3 DNA reads TGTGCCAGCAGCCCCGGGGGTGTTAGCGAGTACAATGAGCAGTTCTTC. Amino acids: CASSPGGVSEYNEQFF.